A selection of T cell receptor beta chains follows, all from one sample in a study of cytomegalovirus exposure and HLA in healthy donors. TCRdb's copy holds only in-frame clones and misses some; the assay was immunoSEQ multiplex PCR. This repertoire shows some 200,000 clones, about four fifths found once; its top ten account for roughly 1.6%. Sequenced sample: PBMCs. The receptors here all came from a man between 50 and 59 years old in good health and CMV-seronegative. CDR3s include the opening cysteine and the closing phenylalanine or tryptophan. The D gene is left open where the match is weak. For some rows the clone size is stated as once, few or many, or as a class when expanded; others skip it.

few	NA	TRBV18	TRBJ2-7	TGTGCCAGCTCACCAAGACAGCCCTACGAGCAGTACTTC	CASSPRQPYEQYF
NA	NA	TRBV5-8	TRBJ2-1	TGTGCCAGCAGCCCTAATGAGCAGTTCTTC	CASSPNEQFF
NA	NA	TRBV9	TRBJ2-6	TGTGCCAGCAGCGTAGTGGAGGCTTACTCTGGGGCCAACGTCCTGACTTTC	CASSVVEAYSGANVLTF
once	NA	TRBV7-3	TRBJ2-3	TGTGCCAGCAGCTTAACCGGGGGTCGGACAGATACGCAGTATTTT	CASSLTGGRTDTQYF
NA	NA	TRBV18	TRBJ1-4	TGTGCCAGCTCCGGTCACAGGGATGAAAAACTGTTTTTT	CASSGHRDEKLFF
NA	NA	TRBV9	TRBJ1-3	TGTGCCAGCAGCGTAGGTATCCGGGTGTGGTACTCTGGAAACACCATATATTTT	CASSVGIRVWYSGNTIYF
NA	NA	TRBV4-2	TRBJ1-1	TGTGCCAGCAGCCAAGATCCTAATCTGAACACTGAAGCTTTCTTT	CASSQDPNLNTEAFF
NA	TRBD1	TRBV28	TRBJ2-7	TGTGCCAGCAGTAGAGGACAGGGGTCACCTTATATCTACGAGCAGTACTTC	CASSRGQGSPYIYEQYF
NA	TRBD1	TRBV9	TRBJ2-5	TGTGCCAGCAGCACGAGACAGGGCCAAGAGACCCAGTACTTC	CASSTRQGQETQYF
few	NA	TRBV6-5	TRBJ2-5	TGTGCCAGCAGTTACGCGAATTCCAGGGAAGAGACCCAGTACTTC	CASSYANSREETQYF
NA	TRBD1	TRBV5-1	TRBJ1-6	TGCGCCAGCAGCGATGGACAGGGGACTAATTCACCCCTCCACTTT	CASSDGQGTNSPLHF
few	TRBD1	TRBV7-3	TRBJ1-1	TGTGCCAGCAGCTCTATGGACAGGGGAGTGACTGAAGCTTTCTTT	CASSSMDRGVTEAFF
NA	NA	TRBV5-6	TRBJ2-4	TGTGCCAGCAGCTTCTCAGGGGCCAAAAACATTCAGTACTTC	CASSFSGAKNIQYF
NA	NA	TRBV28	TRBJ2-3	TGTGCCAGCAGTCCAGGGGCCTCGCCGCCAGATACGCAGTATTTT	CASSPGASPPDTQYF
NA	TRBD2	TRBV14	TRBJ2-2	TGTGCCAGCAGCCAAGATATCCTAGCGGGGCTACCGAACACCGGGGAGCTGTTTTTT	CASSQDILAGLPNTGELFF
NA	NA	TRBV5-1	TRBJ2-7	TGCGCCAGCAGCTCGGTAGGGGGAGGGTTGGGCGAGCAGTACTTC	CASSSVGGGLGEQYF
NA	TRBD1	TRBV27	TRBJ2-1	TGTGCCAGCAGTTCCACAGGCACGGGACAGGGCCGAAATGAGCAGTTCTTC	CASSSTGTGQGRNEQFF
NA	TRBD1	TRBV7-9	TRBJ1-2	TGTGCCAGCAGCTCCTACCGGGACAGGGGGGGTGGTGGCTACACCTTC	CASSSYRDRGGGGYTF
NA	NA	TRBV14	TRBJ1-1	TGTGCCAGCAGCCAAGACAGGGTGAACACTGAAGCTTTCTTT	CASSQDRVNTEAFF
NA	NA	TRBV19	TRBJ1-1	TGTGCCAGTAGTGCTAGAGGGTCGGTCATGAACACTGAAGCTTTCTTT	CASSARGSVMNTEAFF
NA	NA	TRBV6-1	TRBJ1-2	TGTGCCAGCAGTGAGGTGGCAGGGATTAACTATGGCTACACCTTC	CASSEVAGINYGYTF
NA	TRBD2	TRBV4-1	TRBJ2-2	TGCGCCAGCAGCCGGTCCCCTACTAGCGGGAACACCGGGGAGCTGTTTTTT	CASSRSPTSGNTGELFF
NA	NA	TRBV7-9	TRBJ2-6	TGTGCCAGCAGCTTTGCGGGGTCTGGGGCCAACGTCCTGACTTTC	CASSFAGSGANVLTF
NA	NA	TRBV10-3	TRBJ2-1	TGTGCCATCAGTGACCAGGTGACCTACAATGAGCAGTTCTTC	CAISDQVTYNEQFF
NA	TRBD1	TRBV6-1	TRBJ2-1	TGTGCCAGCCTTGGACAGGGGGGCAATGAGCAGTTCTTC	CASLGQGGNEQFF
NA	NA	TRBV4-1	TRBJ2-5	TGCGCCAGCAGCCAAGGTGCTTCTGGGGGGAACATAGAGACCCAGTACTTC	CASSQGASGGNIETQYF
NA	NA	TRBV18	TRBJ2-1	TGTGCCAGCTCACCCCGGGACTCCTCGATCAATGAGCAGTTCTTC	CASSPRDSSINEQFF
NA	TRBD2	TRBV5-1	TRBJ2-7	TGCGCCAGCAGCTCAGGACTAGGAGTGGGCTCCTACGAGCAGTACTTC	CASSSGLGVGSYEQYF
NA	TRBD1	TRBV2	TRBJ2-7	TGTGCCAGCAGTGGACAGGGGTACGAGCAGTACTTC	CASSGQGYEQYF